This T cell receptor (beta chain) is from a study of T cell repertoires in cytomegalovirus infection. Overall study context: Carrying CMV and the relevant HLA type showed in public TCR beta signatures. General observations from the study: Ex vivo responses were dominated by HLA-C-restricted CMV-specific TCR beta clonotypes. Cumulative public TCR beta family frequency identified carriers of CMV plus the relevant HLA.

This clonotype was seen at least ten times. What it binds is not known. Each CDR3 protein gets one entry after TCRdb re-called the reads with MiXCR. Of 500,000 to 600,000 distinct CDR3 sequences listed, about 15% are singletons. The CDR3 is 15 residues long. Germline CDR1 reads LGHNT; CDR2 reads FRNRAP. V lost 1 base and J lost 6; bases outside the gene matches: 5. Sequences were obtained from CD8+ T cells from PBMCs. The source is a human donor in good health (CMV status not recorded). Some clones in this sample may be carry-over from other donors' samples. The genes are TRBV12-5 and TRBJ1-2, with 10 bases that match TRBD1. The CDR3 reads CASGLETGGVNGYTF. CDR3 nucleotide sequence: TGTGCTAGTGGTTTGGAGACAGGGGGCGTTAATGGCTACACCTTC.